This T cell receptor beta chain was profiled in a study of persistence of HIV-infected CD4 T cells. There are 16 residues in the CDR3. Trimming took 3 bases from V and 2 from J, leaving 11 bases between them. The germline V gene has CDR1 LNHDA and CDR2 SQIVND (reference sequence). Details on this clone: The target antigen is unknown.

Cells were stimulated with overlapping HIV-1 Gag 15-mer peptides. Responding CD4+ T cells were sorted by upregulation of both CD40 ligand and CD69. This was the immunoSEQ version 4 assay in survey mode. Clones were read by immunoSEQ multiplex PCR, and TCRdb kept only the in-frame ones, dropping some. Of fewer than 35,000 clones detected, approximately 70% appear once; the ten largest clones hold roughly 1.5%. The TCR originated in an adult man with HIV who was CMV-seropositive. The rearrangement joins TRBV19 to TRBJ2-6; either TRBD1 or TRBD2 may supply D (5 bases each). Source: CD4+ T cells sorted from PBMCs after roughly 18-hour stimulation, taken from a patient who received antiretroviral therapy. CDR3 coding DNA: TGTGCCAGTAGTATCAGAGGGGTCACTGGGGCCAACGTCCTGACTTTC. This translates into CASSIRGVTGANVLTF.